This TCR beta chain was identified during a study of regulatory T cells in long-lasting Graves disease. Researchers made TCR beta libraries by using iRepertoire HTBI primers and running Arm-PCR on CDR3 regions. TCRdb used MiXCR to reprocess the multiplex PCR reads, holding one entry per CDR3 protein. Of a few hundred thousand distinct CDR3 sequences in the sample, 23% were seen once. The time point here: persistent/refractory GD, antithyroid drugs over 5 years with positive TRAb. PBMCs provided the RNA from which the TCR library was made. Germline V CDR1 and CDR2: MDHEN, SYDVKM. The CDR3 is 13 amino acids. The V and J ends lost 5 bases and 6 bases, in that order; junction bases with no gene match: 3. Study results and caveats: In persistent patients, shared public clonotypes (approximately 3,000) outnumbered those in new patients (966). Persistent disease was characterized by preferential usage of TRBV28, TRBJ1-2 and TRBJ2-5.

This clonotype was counted only a few times. As yet, its antigen is unknown. The chain is built from TRBV28 and TRBJ2-2; 7 nucleotides line up with TRBD1. This clonotype was sampled from a female donor with Graves disease. Sample: peripheral blood mononuclear cells (PBMCs), taken when the disease was refractory, from a patient treated with antithyroid drugs. CDR3 sequence reads: CASSITGAGELFF. The DNA of the CDR3 is TGTGCCAGCAGTATAACAGGGGCCGGGGAGCTGTTTTTT.